This TCR beta chain emerged from a study of blood T cells in healthy people across ages. Study-level findings and limits: Older age went with lower TCR beta diversity per million T cells, in a roughly linear way.

The CDR3 covers 12 residues. V lost 2 bases to trimming and J lost 10 bases, with 9 bases between them. In regard to this clonotype: Its antigen is currently unknown.

Combining a sample-barcoded 5' primer with a J-beta primer mix, a second PCR ran for roughly 6 to 12 cycles. TCRdb independently ran MiXCR on the 5' RACE reads; one entry per CDR3 protein. The table lists about a million distinct CDR3 sequences, roughly 51% of them singletons. This receptor was obtained from an older woman in good health. Sequences were obtained from blood. The genes are TRBV12-3 or TRBV12-4 and TRBJ2-1; no clear D. DNA for the CDR3: TGTGCCAGCAGTTTACTGGTGGGAGAGCAGTTCTTC. Protein sequence: CASSLLVGEQFF.